The rows below give T cell receptor beta chains drawn from one sample of a study of T cell repertoires in cytomegalovirus infection. What these receptors recognize is not known. TCRdb reprocessed the reads with MiXCR, giving one entry per CDR3 protein. The sample has 100,000 to 120,000 distinct CDR3 sequences; roughly 31% are singletons. Material: CD8+ T cells from cultured PBMCs, obtained from culture after CMV antigen stimulation. The receptors here all came from a human donor in good health (CMV status not recorded). Some clones in this sample may be carry-over from other donors' samples. Both conserved end residues are part of each CDR3. The D gene is left open where the match is weak. Part of the rows lack a size; the others show once, few, many or a class for expanded clones.

CASKGSHYEQYF	TGTGCCAGCAAGGGCAGTCACTACGAGCAGTACTTC	NA	TRBV2	TRBJ2-7	few
CASSHNDQGAANYGYTF	TGCGCCAGCAGCCACAACGACCAGGGGGCAGCTAACTATGGCTACACCTTC	TRBD1	TRBV4-1	TRBJ1-2	many
CASSLGAVRGPDGSGNTIYF	TGTGCCAGCAGCTTAGGGGCCGTGCGGGGTCCCGATGGATCTGGAAACACCATATATTTT	NA	TRBV7-2	TRBJ1-3	NA
CASSLVAVGEQFF	TGTGCCAGCAGCTTAGTAGCCGTAGGTGAGCAGTTCTTC	NA	TRBV11-1	TRBJ2-1	NA
CASSRGLGAYEQYF	TGTGCCAGCAGTAGGGGACTGGGGGCCTACGAGCAGTACTTC	NA	TRBV27	TRBJ2-7	few
CASSTGGWNTEAFF	TGTGCCAGCAGTACAGGGGGCTGGAACACTGAAGCTTTCTTT	TRBD1	TRBV27	TRBJ1-1	once
CASSLGIRENGVAYEQYF	TGTGCCAGCAGCTTAGGTATCCGCGAAAACGGAGTGGCCTACGAGCAGTACTTC	NA	TRBV7-9	TRBJ2-7	NA
CASRRTRGIDYGYTF	TGTGCCAGCAGACGGACACGCGGAATTGACTATGGCTACACCTTC	NA	TRBV6-2/TRBV6-3	TRBJ1-2	NA
CASSEEGQGSYEQYF	TGTGCCAGCAGTGAGGAGGGACAGGGGTCCTACGAGCAGTACTTC	TRBD1	TRBV6-1	TRBJ2-7	many
CASSLEVQGAYEQYF	TGTGCCAGCAGCTTAGAGGTACAGGGGGCTTACGAGCAGTACTTC	TRBD1	TRBV7-2	TRBJ2-7	NA
CASSYGWERGDHTGELFF	TGTGCCAGCAGTTACGGTTGGGAACGGGGGGACCACACCGGGGAGCTGTTTTTT	TRBD2	TRBV12-3/TRBV12-4	TRBJ2-2	NA
CASTGTGGGAETQYF	TGTGCCAGCACAGGAACTGGCGGGGGGGCAGAGACCCAGTACTTC	TRBD2	TRBV7-2	TRBJ2-5	few
CASSFTGGAYNEQFF	TGTGCCAGCAGCTTCACTGGTGGGGCCTACAATGAGCAGTTCTTC	NA	TRBV11-2	TRBJ2-1	many
CASRQQGVGGTGELFF	TGTGCCAGCAGACAACAGGGGGTCGGCGGCACCGGGGAGCTGTTTTTT	TRBD1	TRBV6-5	TRBJ2-2	few
CASSEVRYEQFF	TGTGCCAGCAGTGAAGTCAGGTATGAGCAGTTCTTC	NA	TRBV6-1	TRBJ2-1	NA
CASRTGNTEAFF	TGTGCCAGCAGAACAGGGAACACTGAAGCTTTCTTT	NA	TRBV7-2	TRBJ1-1	few
CASSFGVGAEAFF	TGTGCCAGCAGTTTTGGCGTTGGCGCTGAAGCTTTCTTT	NA	TRBV27	TRBJ1-1	few
CASSLEDYEAFF	TGTGCCAGCAGCTTAGAGGATTATGAAGCTTTCTTT	NA	TRBV7-9	TRBJ1-1	NA
CASSLGDGLNTGELFF	TGTGCCAGCAGCTTAGGGGACGGACTGAACACCGGGGAGCTGTTTTTT	NA	TRBV13	TRBJ2-2	few
CASSYSPGMVTEAFF	TGTGCCAGCAGTTACTCGCCGGGTATGGTCACTGAAGCTTTCTTT	NA	TRBV6-2/TRBV6-3	TRBJ1-1	few
CASSIDAGARAFF	TGTGCCAGTAGTATAGATGCCGGGGCCAGGGCTTTCTTT	NA	TRBV19	TRBJ1-1	NA
CASSQSGKRGYEQYF	TGCGCCAGCAGTCAATCTGGGAAAAGGGGCTACGAGCAGTACTTC	NA	TRBV23-1	TRBJ2-7	few
CSVEREEETQYF	TGCAGCGTTGAAAGGGAGGAAGAGACCCAGTACTTC	NA	TRBV29-1	TRBJ2-5	NA
CASSSLLTGQPYEQYF	TGTGCCAGCAGTTCCCTGTTAACAGGACAACCGTACGAGCAGTACTTC	NA	TRBV12-3/TRBV12-4	TRBJ2-7	NA
CASSLSIQQEQYF	TGTGCCAGCAGCTTATCTATACAGCAAGAGCAGTACTTC	NA	TRBV7-6	TRBJ2-7	NA
CASSLVGGARYTEAFF	TGTGCCAGCAGCTTAGTGGGGGGCGCTCGGTACACTGAAGCTTTCTTT	NA	TRBV7-8	TRBJ1-1	NA
CASSSQQGSYGYTF	TGTGCCAGCAGTTCTCAACAGGGCTCATATGGCTACACCTTC	NA	TRBV27	TRBJ1-2	NA
CASSRALAAGTDTQYF	TGTGCCAGCAGTCGCGCCCTCGCAGCGGGCACAGATACGCAGTATTTT	NA	TRBV27	TRBJ2-3	NA
CASLTHRPTYGYTF	TGTGCCAGCCTCACCCACAGGCCGACCTATGGCTACACCTTC	NA	TRBV12-3/TRBV12-4	TRBJ1-2	NA
CASSESGDYYGNSPLHF	TGCGCCAGCAGCGAAAGCGGCGACTACTATGGGAATTCACCCCTCCACTTT	NA	TRBV4-1	TRBJ1-6	NA